These T cell receptor beta chains were read from a single sample in a study of radiotherapy plus CTLA-4 blockade in lung cancer. TCRdb's copy holds only in-frame clones and misses some; the assay was immunoSEQ multiplex PCR. The table lists approximately 73,000 clones, around 86% of them singletons. Source: peripheral blood, taken from a patient treated with radiotherapy plus ipilimumab. These receptor sequences come from a human donor with non-small cell lung cancer that progressed on radiotherapy plus ipilimumab. CDR3s include the opening cysteine and the closing phenylalanine or tryptophan. A D gene is named only where the DNA matches it firmly.

TRBV5-1	-	TRBJ2-1	TGCGCCAGCAGCACATACGGCGGAACCCCCTACAATGAGCAGTTCTTC	CASSTYGGTPYNEQFF
TRBV5-6	TRBD2	TRBJ2-4	TGTGCCAGCAGCTTTCTTAGCGGGAATTCGTTGGTGTACTTC	CASSFLSGNSLVYF
TRBV5-1	TRBD1	TRBJ1-3	TGCGCCAGCAGCCCCACCTTGACAGGGCCTGGAAACACCATATATTTT	CASSPTLTGPGNTIYF
TRBV5-6	-	TRBJ1-2	TGTGCCACCAACCCTCGGGGGGTGACGCTCTATGGCTACACCTTC	CATNPRGVTLYGYTF
TRBV4-1	-	TRBJ2-4	TGCGCCAGCAGCCAAGAAGGGGCAGATAAAAACATTCAGTACTTC	CASSQEGADKNIQYF
TRBV28	TRBD2	TRBJ2-7	TGTGCCAGCAGTTCCCCAGGGAGGGGACAGTACTTC	CASSSPGRGQYF
TRBV7-9	TRBD2	TRBJ2-7	TGTGCCAGCAGCAGAAGCGGGAGTTCCTACGAGCAGTACTTC	CASSRSGSSYEQYF
TRBV6-5	-	TRBJ1-5	TGTGCCAGCAGTTATTCGGCAGGTAATCAGCCCCAGCATTTT	CASSYSAGNQPQHF
TRBV18	-	TRBJ1-5	TGTGCCAGCTCACCAGGGTTGGGGCAGCCCCAGCATTTT	CASSPGLGQPQHF
TRBV15	-	TRBJ2-3	TGTGCCACCAGCAGAGATCCGGCTAGCACAGATACGCAGTATTTT	CATSRDPASTDTQYF
TRBV5-4	-	TRBJ1-5	TGTGCCAGCAGCTTAGATATGAATCAGCCCCAGCATTTT	CASSLDMNQPQHF